Listed here are 2 T cell receptor beta chains from one sample, sequenced in a study of blood T cell repertoires in COVID-19. Sequencing was performed with immunoSEQ multiplex PCR; in TCRdb, only in-frame clones are kept and a portion is missing. The table includes more than 80,000 clones, 75% to 90% detected once. Sequenced: peripheral blood. The receptors shown here come from a human donor with active COVID-19. The donor label of this sample is uncertain.

The chain joins TRBV27 to TRBJ2-7; 8 bases fit TRBD1. V was clipped by 4 bases and J by 2 bases; unmatched bases: 4. The CDR3 runs to 14 residues. Germline V CDR1 and CDR2: MNHEY, SMNVEV (reference sequence). CDR3 in DNA: TGTGCCAGCAGTTCATCCAGGGGGCCCTACGAGCAGTACTTC. This encodes CASSSSRGPYEQYF.

The CDR3 loop is CASSGQLNTEAFF. Written as DNA, the CDR3 is TGTGCCAGCTCAGGACAGCTGAACACTGAAGCTTTCTTT. The chain couples TRBV18 to TRBJ1-1, with TRBD1 as a possible D gene (6 bases). Germline loops: CDR1 KGHSH, CDR2 LQKENI. The CDR3 length is 13 residues. The germline V and J ends were trimmed by 5 bases and 0 bases, with 7 bases remaining between them.